The clone carrying this T cell receptor beta chain was detected ten times or more. This specimen comes from a study of T-cell reconstitution after alpha-beta-depleted transplantation in children. The length of the CDR3 is 14 residues. V gave up 0 bases and J gave up 1 base, with 7 bases separating them. CDR1 and CDR2 from the germline V gene are LGHDT and YNNKEL (reference sequence). Preparation of the TCRbeta library was carried out with unique molecular identifiers. TCRdb used MiXCR to reprocess the PCR reads, holding one entry per CDR3 protein. The repertoire has hundreds of thousands of distinct CDR3 sequences, approximately 12% of them found once; the top ten carry around 2.8%.

This receptor was obtained from a human donor who donated a stem cell graft to a child with acute lymphoblastic leukemia. This chain links TRBV3-1 with TRBJ2-7; D ambiguous. This material consisted of PBMCs from the stem cell graft donor, taken from the stem cell graft. CDR3 bases: TGTGCCAGCAGCCAAGACGACATATCCTACGAGCAGTACTTC. This codes for CASSQDDISYEQYF.